This entry lists 5 T cell receptor beta chains sequenced from one sample in a study of T cell responses to AZD1222 COVID-19 vaccine. Generated by immunoSEQ multiplex PCR, the TCRdb table keeps only in-frame clones and is missing some. This table holds around 50,000 clones, 84% found once. The input for sequencing was peripheral blood, taken on day 0 of AZD1222 vaccination. Receptor source: an adult in good health.

J is TRBJ2-7 and V is TRBV5-5, with a weak D call TRBD1 (6 bases). The germline V and J ends were trimmed by 1 base and 2 bases, with 16 bases remaining between them. This CDR3 contains 16 residues. Looked up from germline, CDR1 is SGHKS and CDR2 is YYEKEE (reference sequence). The CDR3 is CASSLSVSGVTYEQYF. The CDR3 DNA follows: TGTGCCAGCAGCTTGTCAGTGTCAGGGGTAACCTACGAGCAGTACTTC.

The V call is TRBV3-1 (or the pseudogene TRBV3-2), the J call TRBJ1-1; D remains unclear. Germline CDR1 reads LGHDT; CDR2 reads YNNKEL (reference sequence). The CDR3 totals 14 residues. The V gene lost 0 bases and the J gene lost 11 bases, with 16 bases spanning the gap. Here the CDR3 DNA reads TGTGCCAGCAGCCAAGATCGGATAGGGTCAAAGGCTTTCTTT. This gives the protein CASSQDRIGSKAFF.

The V gene is TRBV6-5, the J gene TRBJ1-2; D uncertain. The germline V gene encodes CDR1 MNHEY and CDR2 SVGAGI. Trimming took off 0 bases at V and 0 bases at J, with 11 bases between the two ends. The CDR3 loop spans 16 amino acids. CDR3 nucleotide sequence: TGTGCCAGCAGTTACTCGACACCCGGGTCTAACTATGGCTACACCTTC. It encodes CASSYSTPGSNYGYTF.

The chain carries TRBV10-2 and TRBJ1-5; tentative D call: TRBD1 (6 bases). CDR3 length equals 13 residues. Germline V CDR1 and CDR2: WSHSY, SAAADI. V lost 6 bases, J lost 4 bases, and 10 bases lay in between. The DNA for the CDR3 is TGCGCCAGCAGGCCTACAGGGAATCAGCCCCAGCATTTT. This sequence encodes CASRPTGNQPQHF.

This sequence joins TRBV7-8 and TRBJ2-3, with a weak D call TRBD2 (6 bases). V lost 2 bases, J lost 4 bases, and 16 bases lay in between. The length of the CDR3 is 16 residues. Germline V gives CDR1 SGHVS, CDR2 FQNEAQ. CDR3 DNA sequence: TGTGCCAGCAGCTTAAGGACTACATCCTACTCAGATACGCAGTATTTT. Its translation is CASSLRTTSYSDTQYF.